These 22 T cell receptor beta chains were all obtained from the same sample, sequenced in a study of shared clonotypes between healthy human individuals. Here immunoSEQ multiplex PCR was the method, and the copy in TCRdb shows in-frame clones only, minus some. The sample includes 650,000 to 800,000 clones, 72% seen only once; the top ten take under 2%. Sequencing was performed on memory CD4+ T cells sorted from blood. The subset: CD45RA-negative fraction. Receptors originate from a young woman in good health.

The CDR3 nucleotides read TGTGCCAGCAGCTTGCCCCCTGCCGGGCCTCGCTCTGGAAACACCATATATTTT. It encodes CASSLPPAGPRSGNTIYF. The J gene is TRBJ1-3, the V gene TRBV11-2; no clear D gene. V was cut by 3 bases and J by 0 bases, with 18 bases left in between. Germline CDR1 and CDR2: SGHAT and FQNNGV. The CDR3 is made up of 18 amino acids.

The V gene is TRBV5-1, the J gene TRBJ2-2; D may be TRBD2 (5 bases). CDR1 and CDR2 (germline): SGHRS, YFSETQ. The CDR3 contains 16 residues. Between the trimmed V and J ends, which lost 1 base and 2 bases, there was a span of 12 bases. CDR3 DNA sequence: TGCGCCAGCAGCTTGACCCCGGGAAGTAACACCGGGGAGCTGTTTTTT. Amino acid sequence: CASSLTPGSNTGELFF. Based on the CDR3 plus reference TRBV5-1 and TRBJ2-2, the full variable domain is KAGVTQTPRYLIKTRGQQVTLSCSPISGHRSVSWYQQTPGQGLQFLFEYFSETQRNKGNFPGRFSGRQFSNSRSEMNVSTLELGDSALYLCASSLTPGSNTGELFFGEGSRLTVL.

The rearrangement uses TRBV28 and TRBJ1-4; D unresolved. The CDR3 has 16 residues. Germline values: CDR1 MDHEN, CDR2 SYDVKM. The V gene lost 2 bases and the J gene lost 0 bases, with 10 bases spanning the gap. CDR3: CASSLDYTATNEKLFF. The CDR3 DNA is TGTGCCAGCAGTTTAGATTACACAGCAACTAATGAAAAACTGTTTTTT.

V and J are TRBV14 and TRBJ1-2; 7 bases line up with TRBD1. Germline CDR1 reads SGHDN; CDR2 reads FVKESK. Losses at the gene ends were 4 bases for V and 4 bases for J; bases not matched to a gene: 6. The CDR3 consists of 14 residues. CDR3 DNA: TGTGCCAGCAGCCCACCGGGACAGACCTATGGCTACACCTTC. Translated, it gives CASSPPGQTYGYTF.

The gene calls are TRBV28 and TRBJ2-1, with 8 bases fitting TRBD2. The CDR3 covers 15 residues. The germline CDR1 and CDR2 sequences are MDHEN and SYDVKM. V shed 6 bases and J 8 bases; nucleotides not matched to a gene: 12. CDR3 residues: CASRDLGLAIDEQFF. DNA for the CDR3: TGTGCCAGCAGGGATTTAGGACTAGCTATCGATGAGCAGTTCTTC.

CDR3 region: CASRRGGKTNEKLFF. Written as DNA, the CDR3 is TGTGCCAGCAGGCGGGGGGGGAAGACTAATGAAAAACTGTTTTTT. This chain connects TRBV27 to TRBJ1-4, with D possibly TRBD1 on 5 matching bases. This CDR3 is 15 amino acids long. The V and J ends lost 6 bases and 2 bases respectively, with 13 bases between them. The germline gives CDR1 MNHEY, CDR2 SMNVEV (reference sequence).

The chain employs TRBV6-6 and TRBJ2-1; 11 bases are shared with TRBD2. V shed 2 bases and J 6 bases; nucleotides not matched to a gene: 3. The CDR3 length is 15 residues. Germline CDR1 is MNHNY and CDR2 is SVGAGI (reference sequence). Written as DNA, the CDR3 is TGTGCCAGCAGTTACCTACTAGCGGGAGTCAATGAGCAGTTCTTC. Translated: CASSYLLAGVNEQFF.

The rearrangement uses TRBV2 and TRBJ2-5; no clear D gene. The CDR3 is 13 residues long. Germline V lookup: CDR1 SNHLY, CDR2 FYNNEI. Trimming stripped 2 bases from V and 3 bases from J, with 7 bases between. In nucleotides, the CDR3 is TGTGCCAGCAGTGAATCACTGAAAGAGACCCAGTACTTC. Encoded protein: CASSESLKETQYF.

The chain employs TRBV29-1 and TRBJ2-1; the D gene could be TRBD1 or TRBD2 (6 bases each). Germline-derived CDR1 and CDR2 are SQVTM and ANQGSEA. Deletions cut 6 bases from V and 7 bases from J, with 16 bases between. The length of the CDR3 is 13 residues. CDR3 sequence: CSVTRGGGNEQFF. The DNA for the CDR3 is TGCAGCGTCACCCGAGGAGGGGGGAATGAGCAGTTCTTC.

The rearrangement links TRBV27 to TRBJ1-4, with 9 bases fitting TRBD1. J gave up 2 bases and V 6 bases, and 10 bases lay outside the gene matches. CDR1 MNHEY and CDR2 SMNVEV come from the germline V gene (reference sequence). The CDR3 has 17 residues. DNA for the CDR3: TGTGCCAGCAGGACAAACAGGGGGCGCGGGACTAATGAAAAACTGTTTTTT. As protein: CASRTNRGRGTNEKLFF.

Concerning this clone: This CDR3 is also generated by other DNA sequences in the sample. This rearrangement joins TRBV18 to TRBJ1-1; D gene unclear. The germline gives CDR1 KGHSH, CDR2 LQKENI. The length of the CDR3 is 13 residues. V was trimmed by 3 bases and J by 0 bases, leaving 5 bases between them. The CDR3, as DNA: TGTGCCAGCTCACCCGACATGAACACTGAAGCTTTCTTT. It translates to CASSPDMNTEAFF.

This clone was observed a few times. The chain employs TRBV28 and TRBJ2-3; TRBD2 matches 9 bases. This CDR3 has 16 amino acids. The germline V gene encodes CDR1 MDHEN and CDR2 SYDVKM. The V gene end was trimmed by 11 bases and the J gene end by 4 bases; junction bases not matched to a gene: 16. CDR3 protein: CAATPASGKGSDTQYF. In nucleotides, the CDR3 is TGTGCCGCCACGCCAGCTAGCGGGAAGGGTTCAGATACGCAGTATTTT.

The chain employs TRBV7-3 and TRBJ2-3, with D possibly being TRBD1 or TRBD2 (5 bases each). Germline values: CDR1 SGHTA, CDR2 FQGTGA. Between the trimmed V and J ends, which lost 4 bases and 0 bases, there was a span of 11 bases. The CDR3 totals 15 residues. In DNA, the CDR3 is TGTGCCAGCAGCTCCTCCGGGACCAGCACAGATACGCAGTATTTT. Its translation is CASSSSGTSTDTQYF.

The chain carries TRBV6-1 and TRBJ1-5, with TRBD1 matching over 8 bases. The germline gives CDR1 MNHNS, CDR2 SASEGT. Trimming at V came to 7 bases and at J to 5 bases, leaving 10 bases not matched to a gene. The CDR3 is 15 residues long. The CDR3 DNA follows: TGTGCCAGCACTTTTCAGGGGGCCAGAGATCAGCCCCAGCATTTT. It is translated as CASTFQGARDQPQHF.

This chain's CDR3 is CASSLAGDLYEQYF. For the CDR3, the DNA is TGTGCCAGCAGCTTAGCGGGGGACCTTTACGAGCAGTACTTC. The chain couples TRBV5-4 to TRBJ2-7, with 8 bases identical to TRBD2. Germline V gives CDR1 SGHNT, CDR2 YYREEE (reference sequence). V shed 2 bases, J shed 4 bases, and the junction held 5 bases outside the gene matches. This CDR3 spans 14 amino acids.

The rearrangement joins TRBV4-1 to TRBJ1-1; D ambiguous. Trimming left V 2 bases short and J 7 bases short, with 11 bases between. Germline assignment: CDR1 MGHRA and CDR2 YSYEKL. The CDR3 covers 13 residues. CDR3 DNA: TGCGCCAGCAGCCAAAGTGACGCGGGTGAAGCTTTCTTT. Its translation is CASSQSDAGEAFF.

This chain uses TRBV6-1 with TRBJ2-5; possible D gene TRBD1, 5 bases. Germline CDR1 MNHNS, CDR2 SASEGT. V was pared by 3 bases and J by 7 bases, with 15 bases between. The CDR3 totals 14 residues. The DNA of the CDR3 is TGTGCCAGCAGTGACGGACGCACAGGCGCGACCCAGTACTTC. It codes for CASSDGRTGATQYF.

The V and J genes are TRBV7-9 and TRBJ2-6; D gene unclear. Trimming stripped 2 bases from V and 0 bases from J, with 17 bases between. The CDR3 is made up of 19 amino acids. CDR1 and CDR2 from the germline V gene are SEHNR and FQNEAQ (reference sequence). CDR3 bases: TGTGCCAGCAGCTTAACCAATAAGCTGCTGGCCTCTGGGGCCAACGTCCTGACTTTC. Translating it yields CASSLTNKLLASGANVLTF.

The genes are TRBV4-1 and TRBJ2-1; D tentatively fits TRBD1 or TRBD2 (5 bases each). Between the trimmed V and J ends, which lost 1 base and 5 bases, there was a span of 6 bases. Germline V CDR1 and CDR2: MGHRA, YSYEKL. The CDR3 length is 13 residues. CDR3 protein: CASSQGGDNEQFF. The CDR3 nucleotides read TGCGCCAGCAGCCAAGGAGGGGACAATGAGCAGTTCTTC.

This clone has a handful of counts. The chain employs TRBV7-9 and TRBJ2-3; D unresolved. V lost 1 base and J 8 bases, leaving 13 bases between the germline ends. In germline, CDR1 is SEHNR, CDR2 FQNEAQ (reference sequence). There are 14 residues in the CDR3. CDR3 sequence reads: CASSLEGYQGTQYF. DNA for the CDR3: TGTGCCAGCAGCTTAGAGGGATACCAAGGTACGCAGTATTTT.

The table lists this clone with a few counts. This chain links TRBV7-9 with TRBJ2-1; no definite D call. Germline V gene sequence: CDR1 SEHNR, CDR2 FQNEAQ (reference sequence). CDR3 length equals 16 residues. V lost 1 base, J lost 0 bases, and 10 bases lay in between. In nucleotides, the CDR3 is TGTGCCAGCAGCTTAGGTAGGACGAGCTCCTACAATGAGCAGTTCTTC. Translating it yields CASSLGRTSSYNEQFF.

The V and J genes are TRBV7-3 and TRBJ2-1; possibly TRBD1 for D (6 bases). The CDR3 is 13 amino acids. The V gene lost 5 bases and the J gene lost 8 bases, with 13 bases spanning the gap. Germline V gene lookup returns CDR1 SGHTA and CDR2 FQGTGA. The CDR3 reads CASSLNHRDEQFF. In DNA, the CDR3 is TGTGCCAGCAGCCTGAACCACAGGGATGAGCAGTTCTTC.